The rows below give T cell receptor beta chains drawn from one sample of a study of T cells in Graves' hyperthyroidism and ophthalmopathy. One entry per CDR3 protein results from TCRdb running MiXCR on the multiplex PCR reads. The table lists fewer than 200,000 distinct CDR3 sequences, more than 15% of them singletons, with roughly 30% in the top ten. The sequencing input was blood. All receptors come from a woman aged 45-65 years with Graves' hyperthyroidism. The CDR3 runs from the conserved cysteine through the conserved F or W. Fields, in order: J gene, V gene, clone size, D gene, CDR3 protein, CDR3 DNA. A D gene is named only where the DNA matches it firmly. Clone size is stated in some rows and not others, as once, few, many or a class when expanded.

>TRBJ2-1|TRBV24-1|.|.
CATSEQGSYNEQFF
TGTGCCACCAGTGAACAGGGTTCCTACAATGAGCAGTTCTTC
>TRBJ2-1|TRBV12-3/TRBV12-4|many|.
CASSFGRSNEQFF
TGTGCCAGCAGTTTCGGACGATCCAATGAGCAGTTCTTC
>TRBJ2-3|TRBV6-1|many|.
CASTIRGTDTQYF
TGTGCCAGTACCATCAGGGGCACAGATACGCAGTATTTT
>TRBJ1-5|TRBV7-9|.|.
CASSSTGDEQPQHF
TGTGCCAGCAGCTCAACGGGAGACGAACAGCCCCAGCATTTT
>TRBJ2-3|TRBV24-1|many|.
CATSDLGPGSDTQYF
TGTGCCACCAGTGACTTGGGACCGGGCTCAGATACGCAGTATTTT
>TRBJ2-7|TRBV29-1|.|.
CSVEARKQYF
TGCAGCGTTGAGGCCAGGAAGCAGTACTTC
>TRBJ2-7|TRBV28|many|TRBD1
CASSFSWDRGDYEQYF
TGTGCCAGCAGTTTCTCCTGGGACAGGGGGGACTACGAGCAGTACTTC
>TRBJ2-7|TRBV19|many|TRBD2
CASSRAGLSSYEQYF
TGTGCCAGTAGTCGAGCGGGGCTAAGCTCCTACGAGCAGTACTTC
>TRBJ2-2|TRBV7-9|.|.
CASSFVEVGNTGELFF
TGTGCCAGCAGCTTCGTAGAGGTCGGGAACACCGGGGAGCTGTTTTTT
>TRBJ2-3|TRBV28|many|.
CASRSGGGGTDTQYF
TGTGCCAGCAGGTCAGGGGGGGGGGGCACAGATACGCAGTATTTT
>TRBJ1-5|TRBV19|many|.
CASSIGQGSNQPQHF
TGTGCCAGTAGTATCGGTCAGGGGAGCAATCAGCCCCAGCATTTT
>TRBJ1-2|TRBV19|many|.
CATRQDGYTF
TGTGCCACCCGTCAAGATGGCTACACCTTC
>TRBJ2-3|TRBV7-8|.|.
CASSFLARGPTDTQYF
TGTGCCAGCAGCTTTCTGGCGCGGGGGCCTACAGATACGCAGTATTTT
>TRBJ1-5|TRBV12-5|many|.
CASGLENQPQHF
TGTGCTAGTGGTTTGGAGAATCAGCCCCAGCATTTT
>TRBJ2-3|TRBV9|.|TRBD1
CASSVATGKDTQYF
TGTGCCAGCAGCGTAGCGACAGGGAAGGATACGCAGTATTTT
>TRBJ2-7|TRBV7-2|many|.
CASSLVRGTGYEQYF
TGTGCCAGCAGCTTAGTCAGGGGTACGGGTTACGAGCAGTACTTC
>TRBJ2-2|TRBV27|.|TRBD1
CASSFQGANTGELFF
TGTGCCAGCAGTTTCCAGGGGGCAAATACCGGGGAGCTGTTTTTT
>TRBJ1-2|TRBV28|many|.
CASSGALPGVQSYTF
TGTGCCAGCAGTGGGGCCCTCCCAGGGGTTCAGAGCTACACCTTC
>TRBJ1-1|TRBV2|many|.
CASSANAGGNTEAFF
TGTGCCAGCAGTGCAAATGCTGGGGGAAATACTGAAGCTTTCTTT
>TRBJ1-2|TRBV6-5|many|TRBD1
CASSYSRDRVESNYGYTF
TGTGCCAGCAGTTACTCCCGAGACAGGGTAGAATCAAACTATGGCTACACCTTC
>TRBJ2-7|TRBV14|many|TRBD1
CASSHGDRGVIEQYF
TGTGCCAGCAGCCATGGGGACAGGGGGGTTATCGAGCAGTACTTC
>TRBJ1-5|TRBV4-1|few|.
CASSPVTDSNQPQHF
TGCGCCAGCAGTCCAGTCACGGACTCCAATCAGCCCCAGCATTTT
>TRBJ1-1|TRBV5-1|many|.
CASSLSSFSEAFF
TGCGCCAGCAGCTTGTCCAGCTTCTCTGAAGCTTTCTTT